This T cell receptor beta chain appears in the sequencing data of a study of shared clonotypes between healthy human individuals. This clone was picked up many times. Its antigen is unidentified. Study-level results: Shared clonotypes across all four donors exceeded non-shared ones in generation probability.

Evenly divided among several immunoSEQ plates was the genomic DNA of each subset. As handled by the study authors: Filtering differed since immunoSEQ provided only junctions, with no quality scores. Data came from immunoSEQ multiplex PCR; TCRdb stores just in-frame clones and leaves some out. V and J calls and clone size come straight from that table; D and trimming were deduced from the DNA. The table includes about 1 million clones, roughly 80% detected once. V dropped 7 bases and J dropped 14 bases, with 13 bases sitting between them. Per the germline V gene, CDR1 is SGHNT and CDR2 is YYREEE (reference sequence). The CDR3 loop spans 11 amino acids.

The clonotype comes from a man between 18 and 29 years old in good health. Sequenced material: memory CD4+ T cells sorted from blood. As for subset: CD45RA-negative fraction. V and J are TRBV5-4 and TRBJ1-6; D remains ambiguous. In nucleotides, the CDR3 is TGTGCCAGCTCTATAGAAGGTGCCCTCCACTTT. This translates into CASSIEGALHF.